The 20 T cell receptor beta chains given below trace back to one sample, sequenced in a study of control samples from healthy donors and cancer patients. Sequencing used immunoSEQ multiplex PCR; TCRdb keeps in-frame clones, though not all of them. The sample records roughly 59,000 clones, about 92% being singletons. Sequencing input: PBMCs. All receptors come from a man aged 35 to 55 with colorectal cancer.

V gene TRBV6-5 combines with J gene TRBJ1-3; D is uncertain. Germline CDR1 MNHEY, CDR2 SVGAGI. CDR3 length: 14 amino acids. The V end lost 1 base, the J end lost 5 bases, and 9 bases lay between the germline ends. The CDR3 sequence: CASSYLDGRNTIYF. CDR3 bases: TGTGCCAGCAGTTACTTGGACGGAAGAAACACCATATATTTT.

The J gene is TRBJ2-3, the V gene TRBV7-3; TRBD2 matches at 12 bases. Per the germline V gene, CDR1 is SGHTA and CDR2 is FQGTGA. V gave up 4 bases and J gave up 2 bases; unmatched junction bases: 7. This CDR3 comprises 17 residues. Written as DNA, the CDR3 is TGTGCCAGCAGCTCCACCGGACTAGCGGGGACCACAGATACGCAGTATTTT. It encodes CASSSTGLAGTTDTQYF.

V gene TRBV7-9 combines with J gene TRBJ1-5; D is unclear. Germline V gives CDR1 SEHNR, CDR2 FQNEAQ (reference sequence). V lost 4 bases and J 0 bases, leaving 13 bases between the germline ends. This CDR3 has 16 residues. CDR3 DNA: TGTGCCAGCAGCTCCCTAGGAGGAAATAGCAATCAGCCCCAGCATTTT. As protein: CASSSLGGNSNQPQHF.

CDR3 nucleotides: TGTGCCAGCAGCCGGGAGAACTCCTATAATTCACCCCTCCACTTT. Translation gives CASSRENSYNSPLHF. The chain is built from TRBV4-2 and TRBJ1-6; D unresolved. This CDR3 spans 15 amino acids. The germline V gene encodes CDR1 LGHNA and CDR2 YNFKEQ. The ends were cut back, 4 bases at V and 0 bases at J, with 7 bases in the middle.

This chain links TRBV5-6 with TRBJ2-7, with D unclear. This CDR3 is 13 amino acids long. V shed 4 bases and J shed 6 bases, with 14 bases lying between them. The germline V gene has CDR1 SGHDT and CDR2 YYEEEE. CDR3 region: CASSRPQSVEQYF. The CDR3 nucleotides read TGTGCCAGCAGCAGGCCGCAATCGGTCGAGCAGTACTTC.

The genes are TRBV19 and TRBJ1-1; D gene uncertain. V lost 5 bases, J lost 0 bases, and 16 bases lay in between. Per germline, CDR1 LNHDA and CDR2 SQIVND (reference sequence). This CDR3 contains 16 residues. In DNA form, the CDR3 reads TGTGCCAGTAGTCCAGACCGCCGACCCATGAACACTGAAGCTTTCTTT. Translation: CASSPDRRPMNTEAFF.

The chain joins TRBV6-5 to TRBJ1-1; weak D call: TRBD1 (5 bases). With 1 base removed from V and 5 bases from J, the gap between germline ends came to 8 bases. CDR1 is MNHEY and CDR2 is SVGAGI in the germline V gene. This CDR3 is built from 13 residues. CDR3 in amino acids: CASSYLGVTEAFF. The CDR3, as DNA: TGTGCCAGCAGTTACTTAGGGGTGACTGAAGCTTTCTTT.

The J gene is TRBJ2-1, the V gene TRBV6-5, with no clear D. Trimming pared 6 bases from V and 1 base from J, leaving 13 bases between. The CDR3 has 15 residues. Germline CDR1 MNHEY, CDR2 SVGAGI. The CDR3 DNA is TGTGCCAGCAGGATCACAGAAAATTCCTACAATGAGCAGTTCTTC. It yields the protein CASRITENSYNEQFF.

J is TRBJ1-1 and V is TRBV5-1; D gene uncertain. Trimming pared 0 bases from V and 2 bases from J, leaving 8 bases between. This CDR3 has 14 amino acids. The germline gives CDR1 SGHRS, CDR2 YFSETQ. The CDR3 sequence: CASSLVQRNTEAFF. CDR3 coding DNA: TGCGCCAGCAGCTTGGTTCAGCGAAACACTGAAGCTTTCTTT.

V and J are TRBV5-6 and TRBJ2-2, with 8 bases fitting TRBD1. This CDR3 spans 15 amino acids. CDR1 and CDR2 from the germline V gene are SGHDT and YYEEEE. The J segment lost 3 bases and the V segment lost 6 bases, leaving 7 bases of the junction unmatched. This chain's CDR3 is CASTPQGAHTGELFF. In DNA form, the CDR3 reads TGTGCCAGCACGCCCCAGGGGGCGCACACCGGGGAGCTGTTTTTT.

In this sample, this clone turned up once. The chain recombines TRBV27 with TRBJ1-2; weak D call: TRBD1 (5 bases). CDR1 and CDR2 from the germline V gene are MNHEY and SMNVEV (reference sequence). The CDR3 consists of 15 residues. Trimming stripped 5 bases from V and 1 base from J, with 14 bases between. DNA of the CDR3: TGTGCCAGCAGTCTCCTGGGGGGGATTAACTATGGCTACACCTTC. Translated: CASSLLGGINYGYTF.

This CDR3 reads CASTRLASYNEQFF. CDR3 in DNA: TGTGCCAGCACCCGACTAGCGTCGTACAATGAGCAGTTCTTC. The J gene is TRBJ2-1, the V gene TRBV5-6; 8 bases match TRBD2. This CDR3 contains 14 residues. The germline V gene has CDR1 SGHDT and CDR2 YYEEEE. The junction had 6 bases not matched to a gene; V was cut back by 6 bases and J by 4 bases.

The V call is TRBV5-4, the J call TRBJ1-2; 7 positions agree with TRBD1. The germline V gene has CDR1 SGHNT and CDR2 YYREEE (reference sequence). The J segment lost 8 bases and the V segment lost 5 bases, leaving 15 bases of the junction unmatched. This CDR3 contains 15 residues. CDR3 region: CASRSGTVPWNGYTF. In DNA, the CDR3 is TGTGCCAGCAGGTCCGGGACAGTCCCTTGGAACGGCTACACCTTC.

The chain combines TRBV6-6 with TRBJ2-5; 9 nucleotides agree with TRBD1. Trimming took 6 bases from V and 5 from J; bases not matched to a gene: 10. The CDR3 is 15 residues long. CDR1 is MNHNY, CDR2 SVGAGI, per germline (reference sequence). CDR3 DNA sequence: TGTGCCAGCAGCATCCCGGGACAGGGATACGAGACCCAGTACTTC. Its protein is CASSIPGQGYETQYF.

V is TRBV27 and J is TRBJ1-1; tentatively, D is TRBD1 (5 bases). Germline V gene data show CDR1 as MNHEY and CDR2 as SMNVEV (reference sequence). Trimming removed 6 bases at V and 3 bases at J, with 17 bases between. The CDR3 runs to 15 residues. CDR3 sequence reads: CASREVGAGYTEAFF. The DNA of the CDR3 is TGTGCCAGCAGGGAAGTCGGGGCAGGTTACACTGAAGCTTTCTTT.

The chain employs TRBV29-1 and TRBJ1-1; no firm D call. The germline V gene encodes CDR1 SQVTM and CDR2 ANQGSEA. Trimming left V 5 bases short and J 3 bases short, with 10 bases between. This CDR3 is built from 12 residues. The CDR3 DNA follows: TGCAGCGTTACCCGTTTGGACACTGAAGCTTTCTTT. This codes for CSVTRLDTEAFF.

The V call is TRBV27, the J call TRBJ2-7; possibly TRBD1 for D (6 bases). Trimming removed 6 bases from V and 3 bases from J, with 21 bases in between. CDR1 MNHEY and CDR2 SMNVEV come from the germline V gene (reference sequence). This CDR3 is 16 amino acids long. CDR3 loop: CASSQGWLQDSYEQYF. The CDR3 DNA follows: TGTGCCAGCAGCCAGGGGTGGCTACAGGATAGCTACGAGCAGTACTTC.

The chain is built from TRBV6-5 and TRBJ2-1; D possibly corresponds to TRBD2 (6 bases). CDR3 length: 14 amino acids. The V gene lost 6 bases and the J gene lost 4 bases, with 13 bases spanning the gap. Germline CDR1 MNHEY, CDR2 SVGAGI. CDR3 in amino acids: CASSPTGAYNEQFF. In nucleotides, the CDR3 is TGTGCCAGCAGCCCCACGGGAGCTTACAATGAGCAGTTCTTC.

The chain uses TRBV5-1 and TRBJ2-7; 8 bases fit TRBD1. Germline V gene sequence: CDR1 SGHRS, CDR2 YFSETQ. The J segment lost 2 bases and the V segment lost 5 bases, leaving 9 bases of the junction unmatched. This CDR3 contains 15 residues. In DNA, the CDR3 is TGCGCCAGCAGTTTCGGACAGGGAGGTACCTACGAGCAGTACTTC. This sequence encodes CASSFGQGGTYEQYF.

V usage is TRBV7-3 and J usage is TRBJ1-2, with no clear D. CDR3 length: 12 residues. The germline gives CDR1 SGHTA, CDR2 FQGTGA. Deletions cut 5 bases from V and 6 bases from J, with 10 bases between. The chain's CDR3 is CASSDRGDGYTF. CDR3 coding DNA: TGTGCCAGCAGCGATCGGGGAGATGGCTACACCTTC.